The 32 T cell receptor beta chains reported below all come from one sample, sequenced in a study of PD-1 blockade in classical Hodgkin lymphoma. The table came from immunoSEQ multiplex PCR; TCRdb's copy has only in-frame clones and leaves some out. The repertoire consists of approximately 20,000 clones, with around 78% occurring once and the leading ten covering about 2.4%. Time point indicated: cycle 4 day 1 (C4D1), after 5 to 7 weeks of nivolumab. After autologous stem cell transplantation all patients relapsed, and prior brentuximab vedotin exposure differed between cohorts. With magnetic negative selection, CD4+ T cells were purified from PBMCs that had been thawed. This material consisted of CD4+ T cells from blood, taken before the fourth cycle of nivolumab. The receptors shown here come from a human donor with classical Hodgkin lymphoma.

The gene calls are TRBV10-2 and TRBJ1-5; the match to TRBD1 covers 7 bases. The junction had 7 bases not matched to a gene; V was cut back by 5 bases and J by 0 bases. CDR1 and CDR2 from the germline V gene are WSHSY and SAAADI. The CDR3 has 16 residues. CDR3 in DNA: TGCGCCAGCAGTTTGGGACAGCTCAATAGCAATCAGCCCCAGCATTTT. Translated: CASSLGQLNSNQPQHF.

V and J are TRBV11-2 and TRBJ2-2; D is possibly TRBD2 (5 bases). Germline CDR1 and CDR2: SGHAT and FQNNGV. This CDR3 comprises 15 residues. V lost 3 bases and J 0 bases, leaving 8 bases between the germline ends. The CDR3 DNA follows: TGTGCCAGCAGCTTTGGAGGCTCGAACACCGGGGAGCTGTTTTTT. It is translated as CASSFGGSNTGELFF.

Only one count was recorded for this clone. The genes are TRBV13 and TRBJ2-7; TRBD1 might be the D (6 bases). The CDR3 is 16 residues long. The V end lost 5 bases, the J end lost 0 bases, and 17 bases lay between the germline ends. Germline assignment: CDR1 PRHDT and CDR2 FYEKMQ (reference sequence). The CDR3 DNA reads TGTGCCAGCAGCCCACGGCACAGGGCCTCCTCCTACGAGCAGTACTTC. It encodes CASSPRHRASSYEQYF.

DNA for the CDR3: TGTGCCAGCAGTTCCTCATTGCTAGCGGGAGGCGGCGTGCGCCGGGGGCAGTACTTC. Translated: CASSSSLLAGGGVRRGQYF. This chain joins TRBV28 and TRBJ2-7, with TRBD2 matching 11 bases. This CDR3 is built from 19 residues. The V and J ends lost 4 bases and 9 bases, in that order; junction bases with no gene match: 23. Germline lookup yields CDR1 MDHEN and CDR2 SYDVKM.

This rearrangement joins TRBV29-1 to TRBJ2-2; TRBD1 matches 11 bases. There are 14 residues in the CDR3. Germline V gene data show CDR1 as SQVTM and CDR2 as ANQGSEA. The J segment lost 4 bases and the V segment lost 7 bases, leaving 5 bases of the junction unmatched. The CDR3: CSGGTGGITGELFF. The CDR3 DNA follows: TGCAGCGGGGGGACAGGGGGTATCACCGGGGAGCTGTTTTTT.

This clone showed up just once. The genes are TRBV6-5 and TRBJ2-7; 8 bases align to TRBD2. The ends lost 2 bases at V and 9 bases at J; junction bases unmatched: 12. Germline assignment: CDR1 MNHEY and CDR2 SVGAGI. CDR3 size: 15 residues. CDR3 region: CASSYTGGSYGVQYF. CDR3 nucleotides: TGTGCCAGCAGTTACACGGGAGGGTCTTATGGGGTGCAGTACTTC.

This clone was observed a few times. The chain links TRBV30 to TRBJ1-1; 7 bases map to TRBD1. Germline V CDR1 and CDR2: GTSNPN, SVGIG (reference sequence). J lost 10 bases, V lost 7 bases, and 6 bases had no gene match. The CDR3 runs 10 residues. CDR3 nucleotides: TGTGCCTCCCGACAGGGTGCAGCTTTCTTT. Protein sequence: CASRQGAAFF.

V usage is TRBV6-1 and J usage is TRBJ1-4, with unresolved D. In germline, CDR1 is MNHNS, CDR2 SASEGT. The CDR3 is 15 residues long. V lost 2 bases and J 4 bases, leaving 11 bases between the germline ends. In DNA, the CDR3 is TGTGCCAGCAGTGAAAAAGAAGAACGTAATGAAAAACTGTTTTTT. It yields the protein CASSEKEERNEKLFF.

The CDR3 loop is CASSLYRATDTQYF. As DNA, the CDR3 is TGTGCCAGCAGCTTATACAGGGCTACAGATACGCAGTATTTT. The chain carries TRBV7-8 and TRBJ2-3; perhaps TRBD1 as D (6 bases). The ends were cut back, 2 bases at V and 3 bases at J, with 9 bases in the middle. Germline V gene sequence: CDR1 SGHVS, CDR2 FQNEAQ. This CDR3 has 14 amino acids.

The V gene is TRBV5-1, the J gene TRBJ1-4; TRBD1 matches 8 bases. CDR3 length: 15 amino acids. CDR1 is SGHRS, CDR2 YFSETQ, per germline. V was pared by 1 base and J by 8 bases, with 7 bases of the junction left unmatched. The chain's CDR3 is CASSLTYRGGEKLFF. As DNA, the CDR3 is TGCGCCAGCAGCTTGACCTACAGGGGGGGAGAAAAACTGTTTTTT.

The chain combines TRBV5-1 with TRBJ2-1, with 7 positions matching TRBD1. The CDR3 is 15 amino acids. Germline V CDR1 and CDR2: SGHRS, YFSETQ. Trimming removed 4 bases from V and 3 bases from J; junction bases left unmatched: 7. For the CDR3, the DNA is TGCGCCAGCAGCAACGACAGGGCGTTCTACAATGAGCAGTTCTTC. Translated, it gives CASSNDRAFYNEQFF.

The rearrangement uses TRBV19 and TRBJ2-3; D remains ambiguous. Germline V CDR1 and CDR2: LNHDA, SQIVND (reference sequence). This CDR3 has 15 residues. V lost 6 bases and J lost 9, with 22 bases in between. CDR3 sequence: CASRQPGLTDVTQYF. CDR3 nucleotide sequence: TGTGCCAGTAGACAGCCCGGGCTAACAGACGTCACGCAGTATTTT.

The chain has TRBV5-6 and TRBJ1-1, with a weak D call TRBD1 (5 bases). Germline V gene sequence: CDR1 SGHDT, CDR2 YYEEEE. V lost 0 bases and J 0 bases, leaving 12 bases between the germline ends. This CDR3 has 16 residues. Here the CDR3 reads CASSLAGGGVNTEAFF. CDR3 nucleotide sequence: TGTGCCAGCAGCTTGGCGGGGGGAGGGGTGAACACTGAAGCTTTCTTT. Supplemented by reference TRBV5-6 and TRBJ1-1, the full variable domain reads DAGVTQSPTHLIKTRGQQVTLRCSPKSGHDTVSWYQQALGQGPQFIFQYYEEEERQRGNFPDRFSGHQFPNYSSELNVNALLLGDSALYLCASSLAGGGVNTEAFFGQGTRLTVV.

The chain couples TRBV30 to TRBJ2-4; D remains unclear. V lost 6 bases and J 9 bases, leaving 18 bases between the germline ends. This CDR3 spans 13 amino acids. CDR1 GTSNPN and CDR2 SVGIG come from the germline V gene (reference sequence). The CDR3 DNA sequence: TGTGCCTGCTCCCGGGCACCATTGGGCATTCAGTACTTC. Translated, it gives CACSRAPLGIQYF. The variable domain in full, completed from reference TRBV30 and TRBJ2-4, reads SQTIHQWPATLVQPVGSPLSLECTVEGTSNPNLYWYRQAAGRGLQLLFYSVGIGQISSEVPQNLSASRPQDRQFILSSKKLLLSDSGFYLCACSRAPLGIQYFGAGTRLSVL.

V gene TRBV15 combines with J gene TRBJ1-4; D possibly corresponds to TRBD1 (5 bases). This CDR3 has 14 amino acids. Trimming pared 1 base from V and 7 bases from J, leaving 10 bases between. The germline gives CDR1 LNHNV, CDR2 YYDKDF (reference sequence). CDR3 region: CATSRAGTPEKLFF. DNA of the CDR3: TGTGCCACCAGCAGAGCAGGGACGCCTGAAAAACTGTTTTTT.

The rearrangement joins TRBV6-5 to TRBJ2-1; D assignment may be TRBD1 or TRBD2 (6 bases each). Germline loops: CDR1 MNHEY, CDR2 SVGAGI. Between the trimmed V and J ends, which lost 7 bases and 4 bases, there was a span of 14 bases. The CDR3 loop spans 14 amino acids. The CDR3: CASKGDWEYNEQFF. In nucleotides, the CDR3 is TGTGCCAGCAAGGGGGACTGGGAGTACAATGAGCAGTTCTTC.

This clone was detected a few times. The chain combines TRBV18 with TRBJ2-5, with TRBD2 matching 13 bases. Looked up from germline, CDR1 is KGHSH and CDR2 is LQKENI. With 3 bases clipped from V and 5 bases from J, the junction kept 6 bases outside the gene matches. The CDR3 is made up of 16 amino acids. The CDR3 coding sequence is TGTGCCAGCTCACCGACCGGACTAGCGGGAGAGGAGACCCAGTACTTC. Residues: CASSPTGLAGEETQYF.

The V gene is TRBV7-9, the J gene TRBJ2-3, with 7 bases aligning to TRBD2. This CDR3 contains 17 residues. Germline CDR1 and CDR2: SEHNR and FQNEAQ (reference sequence). V lost 3 bases and J lost 1; bases outside the gene matches: 10. In DNA, the CDR3 is TGTGCCAGCAGCTTCATTAGCGGGCTAGGGGGCACAGATACGCAGTATTTT. It translates to CASSFISGLGGTDTQYF.

This clone was detected only a few times. The genes are TRBV19 and TRBJ2-5; D gene uncertain. Between the trimmed V and J ends, which lost 10 bases and 5 bases, there was a span of 20 bases. Germline CDR1 is LNHDA and CDR2 is SQIVND (reference sequence). This CDR3 region has 14 residues. The CDR3 reads CAILSPIIGETQYF. CDR3 nucleotides: TGTGCCATCCTTAGTCCGATAATAGGCGAGACCCAGTACTTC.

The chain has TRBV18 and TRBJ2-7; 11 nucleotides agree with TRBD1. Per the germline V gene, CDR1 is KGHSH and CDR2 is LQKENI. The CDR3 has 14 residues. The V and J ends lost 6 bases and 6 bases, in that order; junction bases with no gene match: 7. The CDR3 bases are TGTGCCAGCTCTCCGGGACAGGGGGTCCCCGAGCAGTACTTC. Translated, it gives CASSPGQGVPEQYF.

The rearrangement joins TRBV28 to TRBJ2-1; 9 bases align to TRBD1. The germline gives CDR1 MDHEN, CDR2 SYDVKM. The CDR3 contains 12 residues. This chain's CDR3 is CSIRTGVNEQFF. The CDR3 bases are TGTTCCATCAGGACAGGGGTCAATGAGCAGTTCTTC.

The chain joins TRBV14 to TRBJ1-2; D not certain. Germline lookup yields CDR1 SGHDN and CDR2 FVKESK. The CDR3 is 13 residues long. V was cut by 4 bases and J by 1 base, with 7 bases left in between. This CDR3 reads CASSRIYNYGYTF. DNA of the CDR3: TGTGCCAGCAGCCGCATCTATAACTATGGCTACACCTTC.

This clone has more than one count but fewer than ten. J is TRBJ2-7 and V is TRBV7-2; TRBD2 matches at 10 bases. The J segment lost 4 bases and the V segment lost 5 bases, leaving 5 bases of the junction unmatched. CDR3 length: 14 residues. Germline loops: CDR1 SGHTA, CDR2 FQGNSA. The CDR3 DNA reads as TGTGCCAGCAGCGCCGCTAGCGGGAGTTACGAGCAGTACTTC. Translating gives CASSAASGSYEQYF.

The sample holds one count of this clone. V is TRBV19 and J is TRBJ2-5; tentative D call: TRBD2 (6 bases). This CDR3 has 13 residues. CDR1 is LNHDA and CDR2 is SQIVND in the germline V gene (reference sequence). With 4 bases removed from V and 5 bases from J, the gap between germline ends came to 11 bases. The CDR3 loop reads CASSSSGGETQYF. CDR3 nucleotide sequence: TGTGCCAGTAGTAGTAGTGGGGGGGAGACCCAGTACTTC.

The chain is built from TRBV29-1 and TRBJ1-3, with 8 nucleotides matching TRBD1. The CDR3 totals 14 residues. V trimming: 4 bases; J trimming: 4 bases; junction bases outside the gene matches: 6. Germline V gene lookup returns CDR1 SQVTM and CDR2 ANQGSEA. The CDR3 reads CSVVLGTGGNTIYF. The CDR3 DNA is TGCAGCGTTGTGCTGGGGACAGGAGGAAACACCATATATTTT.

The chain carries TRBV10-2 and TRBJ1-2; 10 bases agree with TRBD1. V dropped 8 bases and J dropped 3; count of bases not matched to a gene: 6. CDR1 is WSHSY and CDR2 is SAAADI in the germline V gene. The CDR3 has 14 amino acids. The DNA for the CDR3 is TGCGCCAGCCAAGGTGGGACAGGGGACTATGGCTACACCTTC. This sequence encodes CASQGGTGDYGYTF.

The chain couples TRBV6-1 to TRBJ2-2, with 9 bases that match TRBD1. The V and J ends lost 4 bases and 5 bases, in that order; junction bases with no gene match: 8. CDR1 and CDR2 (germline): MNHNS, SASEGT. CDR3 length: 16 amino acids. The CDR3 protein is CASSGLGTGWTGELFF. CDR3 bases: TGTGCCAGCAGTGGACTCGGGACAGGGTGGACCGGGGAGCTGTTTTTT.

V and J are TRBV28 and TRBJ2-5; TRBD2 agrees at 9 bases. The CDR3 runs 17 residues. V trimming: 5 bases; J trimming: 5 bases; junction bases outside the gene matches: 15. Germline-derived CDR1 and CDR2 are MDHEN and SYDVKM. CDR3 coding DNA: TGTGCCAGCAGTCTTAGCGCGGGAGGGCCACGAGAGGAGACCCAGTACTTC. It translates to CASSLSAGGPREETQYF.

This sequence joins TRBV14 and TRBJ2-1; D gene ambiguous. CDR3 length: 13 amino acids. Trimming removed 7 bases from V and 3 bases from J, with 10 bases in between. From germline, CDR1 is SGHDN and CDR2 FVKESK. This CDR3 reads CASNHYLYNEQFF. In DNA, the CDR3 is TGTGCCAGCAACCACTACCTCTACAATGAGCAGTTCTTC.

This sequence joins TRBV5-6 and TRBJ2-5; D is perhaps TRBD1 or TRBD2 (5 bases each). This CDR3 has 13 residues. Trimming stripped 6 bases from V and 1 base from J, with 10 bases between. The germline V gene encodes CDR1 SGHDT and CDR2 YYEEEE. The CDR3 DNA follows: TGTGCCAGCACCGAGGGGCCCCAAGAGACCCAGTACTTC. Translated, it gives CASTEGPQETQYF.

This chain links TRBV2 with TRBJ2-3, with D maybe TRBD1 (5 bases). Trimming took off 11 bases at V and 0 bases at J, with 15 bases between the two ends. CDR1 and CDR2 from the germline V gene are SNHLY and FYNNEI. There are 14 residues in the CDR3. CDR3 sequence: CACKTVASTDTQYF. The CDR3 DNA sequence: TGTGCCTGCAAGACAGTCGCTAGCACAGATACGCAGTATTTT.

This clone was seen only a few times. The V call is TRBV7-2, the J call TRBJ1-1; D ambiguous. The CDR3 sequence is 14 residues long. Between the trimmed V and J ends, which lost 2 bases and 0 bases, there was a span of 7 bases. From germline, CDR1 is SGHTA and CDR2 FQGNSA. This CDR3 reads CASSLQPMNTEAFF. The CDR3 DNA sequence: TGTGCCAGCAGCTTACAGCCTATGAACACTGAAGCTTTCTTT.